The 27 T cell receptor beta chains reported below all come from one sample, sequenced in a study of blood T cell repertoires in COVID-19. Clones were read by immunoSEQ multiplex PCR, and TCRdb kept only the in-frame ones, dropping some. The table has about 360,000 clones, about 86% seen once. The material sequenced was peripheral blood. The receptors originated from a woman in her sixties with COVID-19, enrolled during active disease.

This clone was seen a single time. This chain links TRBV7-8 with TRBJ1-2, with 10 bases matching TRBD1. CDR1 and CDR2 from the germline V gene are SGHVS and FQNEAQ. Unmatched junction bases numbered 11, after V lost 5 bases and J lost 2 bases. The length of the CDR3 is 17 residues. The CDR3 region is CASSPRTGGSSNYGYTF. DNA for the CDR3: TGTGCCAGCAGCCCTCGGACAGGGGGGTCTTCGAACTATGGCTACACCTTC.

The rearrangement joins TRBV19 to TRBJ1-6, with unresolved D. Trimming took 1 base from V and 9 from J, leaving 4 bases between them. Germline V gene lookup returns CDR1 LNHDA and CDR2 SQIVND (reference sequence). This CDR3 contains 12 residues. This CDR3 is CASSIVASPLHF. In DNA, the CDR3 is TGTGCCAGTAGTATAGTAGCTTCACCCCTCCACTTT.

This sequence joins TRBV27 and TRBJ2-3, with 7 nucleotides matching TRBD1. V shed 2 bases and J 1 base; nucleotides not matched to a gene: 9. The CDR3 runs 17 residues. CDR1 is MNHEY, CDR2 SMNVEV, per germline (reference sequence). The CDR3 loop reads CASSLGTPTGGTDTQYF. DNA of the CDR3: TGTGCCAGCAGTTTAGGGACCCCCACAGGGGGCACAGATACGCAGTATTTT.

The rearrangement uses TRBV27 and TRBJ1-5; 10 bases are a match to TRBD1. The V and J ends lost 6 bases and 2 bases, in that order; junction bases with no gene match: 13. CDR3 length equals 18 residues. CDR1 is MNHEY, CDR2 SMNVEV, per germline (reference sequence). The CDR3 protein is CASSRGGDRGWGNQPQHF. As DNA, the CDR3 is TGTGCCAGCAGCCGGGGGGGGGACAGGGGCTGGGGCAATCAGCCCCAGCATTTT.

The V gene is TRBV2, the J gene TRBJ1-5, with D uncertain. The CDR3 runs to 13 residues. V was shortened by 4 bases and J by 9 bases, with 13 bases between the two germline ends. Germline assignment: CDR1 SNHLY and CDR2 FYNNEI. CDR3 nucleotides: TGTGCCAGCAGTGTTGGCGGATCCCGGCCCCAGCATTTT. It encodes CASSVGGSRPQHF.

The chain employs TRBV10-2 and TRBJ2-2, with 8 bases identical to TRBD1. V trimming: 2 bases; J trimming: 5 bases; junction bases outside the gene matches: 4. Germline CDR1 reads WSHSY; CDR2 reads SAAADI. The CDR3 consists of 15 residues. CDR3 nucleotides: TGCGCCAGCAGTGAGCAGGGGGCGCTTACCGGGGAGCTGTTTTTT. Translation: CASSEQGALTGELFF.

V usage is TRBV11-3 and J usage is TRBJ2-2, with TRBD1 matching over 8 bases. Trimming cost V 5 bases and J 5 bases; bases outside gene matches: 4. This CDR3 has 14 residues. Per the germline V gene, CDR1 is SGHNT and CDR2 is YENEEA. CDR3 in amino acids: CASSLRTGTGELFF. The CDR3 nucleotides read TGTGCCAGCAGCCTCCGGACAGGGACCGGGGAGCTGTTTTTT. Drawing the rest from reference TRBV11-3 and TRBJ2-2, the complete variable domain is EAGVVQSPRYKIIEKKQPVAFWCNPISGHNTLYWYLQNLGQGPELLIRYENEEAVDDSQLPKDRFSAERLKGVDSTLKIQPAELGDSAVYLCASSLRTGTGELFFGEGSRLTVL.

J is TRBJ2-1 and V is TRBV29-1; TRBD1 agrees at 12 bases. This CDR3 contains 15 residues. Germline CDR1 SQVTM, CDR2 ANQGSEA. Trimming at V came to 5 bases and at J to 7 bases, leaving 9 bases not matched to a gene. The CDR3 DNA reads TGCAGCGTTTCCGGGACAGGGGGCGGTGGAAATGAGCAGTTCTTC. As protein: CSVSGTGGGGNEQFF.

CDR3 DNA sequence: TGTGCCAGCAGCCCAAGGGGGACAGGGGACCACGAGCAGTACTTC. Protein sequence: CASSPRGTGDHEQYF. The V gene is TRBV7-2, the J gene TRBJ2-7; 10 bases agree with TRBD1. The CDR3 totals 15 residues. The germline V gene has CDR1 SGHTA and CDR2 FQGNSA. J was trimmed by 5 bases and V by 5 bases; bases with no gene match: 9.

This clone has only one observation. The chain joins TRBV7-9 to TRBJ1-1, with TRBD1 as a possible D gene (6 bases). This CDR3 region has 13 residues. Trimming stripped 10 bases from V and 4 bases from J, with 16 bases between. The germline V gene has CDR1 SEHNR and CDR2 FQNEAQ (reference sequence). CDR3 in amino acids: CANSNRGGTEAFF. In DNA, the CDR3 is TGTGCCAACTCGAATAGGGGGGGCACTGAAGCTTTCTTT.

This clone was counted once. This chain joins TRBV21-1 and TRBJ1-6. TRBV21-1 is an annotated pseudogene. This CDR3 has 14 residues. The CDR3: CASSNPERDPPLHF. CDR3 bases: TGTGCCAGCAGCAATCCTGAGCGTGATCCACCCCTCCACTTT.

Worth noting for this clone: A much larger clonotype is one base distant, so this may be a read error. The chain links TRBV18 to TRBJ2-2; tentative D call: TRBD1 (6 bases). The CDR3 consists of 14 residues. Germline assignment: CDR1 KGHSH and CDR2 LQKENI. Between the trimmed V and J ends, which lost 4 bases and 1 base, there was a span of 7 bases. CDR3 DNA sequence: TGTGCCAGCTCACGGGGACAGAACACCGGGGAGCTGTTTTTT. Amino acid sequence: CASSRGQNTGELFF.

This sequence joins TRBV10-3 and TRBJ2-6, with 9 nucleotides matching TRBD1. V dropped 5 bases and J dropped 0; count of bases not matched to a gene: 8. This CDR3 region has 18 residues. The germline CDR1 and CDR2 sequences are ENHRY and SYGVKD. Written as DNA, the CDR3 is TGTGCCATCAGTTACCGTCGGACAGGGGTCTCTGGGGCCAACGTCCTGACTTTC. It codes for CAISYRRTGVSGANVLTF.

DNA for the CDR3: TGTGCCAGCACAGGCGGGACAGTTGCCTACGAGCAGTACTTC. Its translation is CASTGGTVAYEQYF. V gene TRBV3-1 (or the pseudogene TRBV3-2) combines with J gene TRBJ2-7, with D possibly being TRBD1 (7 bases). The CDR3 has 14 residues. CDR1 is LGHDT and CDR2 is YNNKEL in the germline V gene (reference sequence). Trimming cost V 7 bases and J 2 bases, with 15 bases left between them.

The CDR3 coding sequence is TGTGCCAGCAGCGTATGGGGCGAACCTAACTATGGCTACACCTTC. Residues: CASSVWGEPNYGYTF. The chain links TRBV9 to TRBJ1-2, with TRBD1 as a possible D gene (5 bases). The germline V and J ends were trimmed by 1 base and 0 bases, with 10 bases remaining between them. This CDR3 contains 15 residues. Germline V lookup: CDR1 SGDLS, CDR2 YYNGEE.

This chain joins TRBV5-8 and TRBJ2-7, with 9 nucleotides matching TRBD1. J was trimmed by 3 bases and V by 2 bases; bases with no gene match: 6. From germline, CDR1 is SGHTS and CDR2 YDEGEE. The CDR3 length is 15 residues. In nucleotides, the CDR3 is TGTGCCAGCAGCTTCAAACAGGGGGCAAACTACGAGCAGTACTTC. Its protein is CASSFKQGANYEQYF.

The chain recombines TRBV5-1 with TRBJ1-2; possible D gene TRBD1, 5 bases. V dropped 0 bases and J dropped 7 bases, with 13 bases sitting between them. Germline V lookup: CDR1 SGHRS, CDR2 YFSETQ. The CDR3 runs 14 residues. For the CDR3, the DNA is TGCGCCAGCAGCTTGGCCTTCCAAGGGGCTGGCTACACCTTC. Translation: CASSLAFQGAGYTF.

The gene calls are TRBV27 and TRBJ2-2; maybe TRBD1 (6 bases). Germline lookup yields CDR1 MNHEY and CDR2 SMNVEV (reference sequence). The CDR3 loop spans 16 amino acids. V lost 2 bases and J lost 4, with 14 bases in between. The CDR3 is CASSLNGGGSTGELFF. The CDR3 bases are TGTGCCAGCAGTTTAAATGGGGGCGGAAGCACCGGGGAGCTGTTTTTT.

The DNA for the CDR3 is TGCGCCAGCAGCCCCGGACAGGGGGGGTACAATGAGCAGTTCTTC. This translates into CASSPGQGGYNEQFF. The V gene is TRBV4-1, the J gene TRBJ2-1, with 10 bases matching TRBD1. Looked up from germline, CDR1 is MGHRA and CDR2 is YSYEKL. J gave up 4 bases and V 4 bases, and 4 bases lay outside the gene matches. The CDR3 is 15 amino acids.

The V gene is TRBV18, the J gene TRBJ1-2, with D possibly TRBD1 on 5 matching bases. Trimming cost V 4 bases and J 6 bases, with 12 bases left between them. Per the germline V gene, CDR1 is KGHSH and CDR2 is LQKENI. The CDR3 runs 13 residues. The CDR3 reads CASSRAQGDGYTF. The CDR3 DNA reads as TGTGCCAGCTCACGTGCCCAGGGTGATGGCTACACCTTC.

The chain uses TRBV5-1 and TRBJ2-1; D unresolved. The V and J ends lost 0 bases and 9 bases respectively, with 16 bases between them. Germline V CDR1 and CDR2: SGHRS, YFSETQ. CDR3 length: 15 residues. CDR3 coding DNA: TGCGCCAGCAGCTTGGGCTCCGACTCTGCGATTGAGCAGTTCTTC. Translating it yields CASSLGSDSAIEQFF.

The gene calls are TRBV12-3 or TRBV12-4 and TRBJ1-1; 8 bases map to TRBD1. The V segment lost 7 bases and the J segment 5 bases; nucleotides outside the gene matches: 6. This CDR3 comprises 13 residues. CDR3 bases: TGTGCCAGCATCACAGGGGGTCGGACTGAAGCTTTCTTT. Residues: CASITGGRTEAFF.

This rearrangement joins TRBV2 to TRBJ1-2, with 7 bases identical to TRBD1. This CDR3 comprises 12 residues. V trimming: 5 bases; J trimming: 8 bases; junction bases outside the gene matches: 5. Germline V CDR1 and CDR2: SNHLY, FYNNEI. The CDR3 loop reads CASSLTGDGYTF. CDR3 nucleotide sequence: TGTGCCAGCAGTTTAACAGGGGACGGCTACACCTTC.

This chain connects TRBV19 to TRBJ1-3; 9 nucleotides align to TRBD1. V shed 6 bases, J shed 2 bases, and the junction held 5 bases outside the gene matches. This CDR3 spans 15 amino acids. CDR1 LNHDA and CDR2 SQIVND come from the germline V gene (reference sequence). CDR3 in DNA: TGTGCCAGTAGACCCCGACAGGGGGCTGGAAACACCATATATTTT. This codes for CASRPRQGAGNTIYF.

The chain is built from TRBV7-9 and TRBJ1-2, with unresolved D. The germline V gene encodes CDR1 SEHNR and CDR2 FQNEAQ (reference sequence). V gave up 3 bases and J gave up 8 bases, with 13 bases separating them. This CDR3 has 13 residues. The CDR3 is CASSFSGVEGYTF. The CDR3 DNA sequence: TGTGCCAGCAGCTTTTCCGGGGTAGAGGGCTACACCTTC.

The rearrangement uses TRBV19 and TRBJ1-2; maybe TRBD1 (6 bases). Germline V CDR1 and CDR2: LNHDA, SQIVND (reference sequence). Trimming took 6 bases from V and 2 from J, leaving 16 bases between them. The CDR3 has 15 amino acids. CDR3 DNA sequence: TGTGCCAGTAGCCCCCCCCGGGGGGCCAACTATGGCTACACCTTC. It codes for CASSPPRGANYGYTF.

At least ten counts were recorded for this clone. The chain carries TRBV9 and TRBJ1-1, with D maybe TRBD1 (6 bases). CDR3 length: 16 amino acids. CDR1 is SGDLS, CDR2 YYNGEE, per germline. V dropped 2 bases and J dropped 1 base, with 15 bases sitting between them. CDR3 sequence (DNA): TGTGCCAGCAGCGTGGGGTACAGGGCCACGAACACTGAAGCTTTCTTT. It is translated as CASSVGYRATNTEAFF. The entire variable domain, with the rest obtained from reference TRBV9 and TRBJ1-1, is as follows: DSGVTQTPKHLITATGQRVTLRCSPRSGDLSVYWYQQSLDQGLQFLIQYYNGEERAKGNILERFSAQQFPDLHSELNLSSLELGDSALYFCASSVGYRATNTEAFFGQGTRLTVV.